These 8 T cell receptor beta chains originate from one sample sequenced in a study of T cells in Graves' hyperthyroidism and ophthalmopathy (dated 2019 in TCRdb). The library was prepared using multiplex PCR. Sequencing used an Illumina HiSeq 2000. TCR beta CDR3 regions were amplified from RNA transcripts. A first-round RT-PCR of the TCR CDR3 used the HTBI primer set with the Qiagen OneStep RT-PCR kit. The public reads were reprocessed in TCRdb via fastp at Q25 and MiXCR, keeping in-frame beta chains. Each CDR3 protein gets just one entry, which takes the most common genes and DNA from the rows behind it. The sample table records a few hundred thousand distinct CDR3 sequences; 15% of these occur just once. The top ten constitute roughly 33% of the sample. The sample comprised blood. The receptors stem from a woman aged 25 to 45 with Graves' hyperthyroidism.

This rearrangement joins TRBV4-1 to TRBJ2-1; D call uncertain. Germline CDR1 reads MGHRA; CDR2 reads YSYEKL. This CDR3 region has 14 residues. V lost 4 bases to trimming and J lost 9 bases, with 16 bases between them. CDR3 in amino acids: CASSPLQPNGEQFF. The CDR3 DNA reads as TGCGCCAGCAGCCCACTCCAACCAAACGGTGAGCAGTTCTTC.

V and J are TRBV28 and TRBJ2-5, with D uncertain. Trimming removed 6 bases at V and 9 bases at J, with 14 bases between. CDR1 MDHEN and CDR2 SYDVKM come from the germline V gene. CDR3 size: 12 residues. The CDR3 is CASSPYGGPQYF. The CDR3 region has the DNA TGTGCCAGCAGCCCCTATGGTGGGCCCCAGTACTTC.

This clonotype was recorded a few times. The CDR3, as DNA: TGCGCCAGCAGCCAAGAGACGGAGACTAGCGGGAACTACGAGCAGTACTTC. Translated, it gives CASSQETETSGNYEQYF. This sequence joins TRBV4-1 and TRBJ2-7; 11 nucleotides align to TRBD2. V was clipped by 0 bases and J by 3 bases; unmatched bases: 7. The CDR3 runs 17 residues. CDR1 MGHRA and CDR2 YSYEKL come from the germline V gene.

The rearrangement uses TRBV5-1 and TRBJ2-5, with 8 bases matching TRBD2. Germline trimming cut 3 bases from V and 5 bases from J; bases unmatched to any gene: 6. Germline lookup yields CDR1 SGHRS and CDR2 YFSETQ. The CDR3 is 14 residues long. In DNA, the CDR3 is TGCGCCAGCAGCTGGAGTAGCGGGAAGGAGACCCAGTACTTC. This sequence encodes CASSWSSGKETQYF.

The chain recombines TRBV9 with TRBJ2-1; TRBD2 aligns across 7 bases. This CDR3 is 15 amino acids long. The V and J ends lost 3 bases and 2 bases, in that order; junction bases with no gene match: 5. Germline V gene data show CDR1 as SGDLS and CDR2 as YYNGEE. The CDR3 nucleotides read TGTGCCAGCAGCGAACTAGCGCACACCTACAATGAGCAGTTCTTC. Translating gives CASSELAHTYNEQFF. Together with reference TRBV9 and TRBJ2-1, the CDR3 gives the full variable domain: DSGVTQTPKHLITATGQRVTLRCSPRSGDLSVYWYQQSLDQGLQFLIQYYNGEERAKGNILERFSAQQFPDLHSELNLSSLELGDSALYFCASSELAHTYNEQFFGPGTRLTVL.

In this sample, this clonotype turned up many times. The rearrangement uses TRBV2 and TRBJ2-5; 10 nucleotides match TRBD2. Trimming removed 7 bases from V and 0 bases from J; junction bases left unmatched: 2. The CDR3 totals 14 residues. Germline CDR1 and CDR2: SNHLY and FYNNEI. The CDR3 DNA reads as TGTGCCAGCAAGACTAGCGGGTACCAAGAGACCCAGTACTTC. Amino acid sequence: CASKTSGYQETQYF.

This clonotype was detected a few times. The chain links TRBV6-1 to TRBJ1-1; 10 bases align to TRBD1. The germline V gene has CDR1 MNHNS and CDR2 SASEGT. This CDR3 is 14 amino acids long. V gave up 5 bases and J gave up 9 bases; unmatched junction bases: 9. In DNA, the CDR3 is TGTGCCAGCAGTATTACCGGGACAGGGGTTAAAGCTTTCTTT. Translated: CASSITGTGVKAFF.

The chain combines TRBV6-5 with TRBJ2-7; D might be TRBD1 (6 bases). This CDR3 has 16 amino acids. V lost 2 bases and J lost 2, with 16 bases in between. Germline V gives CDR1 MNHEY, CDR2 SVGAGI. The CDR3 spells CASSYTTGSTPYEQYF. CDR3 in DNA: TGTGCCAGCAGTTACACTACAGGGTCGACCCCCTACGAGCAGTACTTC.